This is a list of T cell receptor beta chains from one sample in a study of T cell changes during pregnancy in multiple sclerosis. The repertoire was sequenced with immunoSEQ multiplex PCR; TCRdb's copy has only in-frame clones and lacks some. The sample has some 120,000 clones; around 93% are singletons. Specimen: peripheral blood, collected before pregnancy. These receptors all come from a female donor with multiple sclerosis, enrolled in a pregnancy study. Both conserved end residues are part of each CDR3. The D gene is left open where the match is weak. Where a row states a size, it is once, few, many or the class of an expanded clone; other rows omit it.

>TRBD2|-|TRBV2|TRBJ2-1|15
TGTGCCAGCACCAGACTAGCGGGGATCCTTAATGAGCAGTTCTTC
CASTRLAGILNEQFF
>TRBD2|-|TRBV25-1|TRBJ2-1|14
TGTGCCAGTCGGACTAGCGGGAATCACAATGAGCAGTTCTTC
CASRTSGNHNEQFF
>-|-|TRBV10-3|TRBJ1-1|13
TGTGCCATCAGTGACGGGGAAGGCACTGAAGCTTTCTTT
CAISDGEGTEAFF
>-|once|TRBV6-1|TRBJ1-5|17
TGTGCCAGCAGTGAATACCCATCAGACAGCTCGAATTCCCCCCAGCATTTT
CASSEYPSDSSNSPQHF
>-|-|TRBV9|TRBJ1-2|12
TGTGCCAGCAGCGTTGGGGGCCGGGGCTACACCTTC
CASSVGGRGYTF
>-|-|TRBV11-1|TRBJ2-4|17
TGTGCCAGCAGCTTAGGATGGGAGGGGGTGAGTGGGGACATTCAGTACTTC
CASSLGWEGVSGDIQYF
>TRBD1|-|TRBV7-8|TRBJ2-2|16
TGTGCCAGCAGCCCGTCCGGGACAGGTTACACCGGGGAGCTGTTTTTT
CASSPSGTGYTGELFF
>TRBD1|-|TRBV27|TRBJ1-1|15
TGTGCCAGCAGTTTATGGGGGGGGACAGGCACTGAAGCTTTCTTT
CASSLWGGTGTEAFF
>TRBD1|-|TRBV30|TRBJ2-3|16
TGTGCCTGGAGTTGGATGGGGACAGACAGCACAGATACGCAGTATTTT
CAWSWMGTDSTDTQYF
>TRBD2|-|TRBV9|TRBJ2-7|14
TGTGCCAGCAGCGCCAGCGGGGGGGCGGTAGGAATTTCCTTC
CASSASGGAVGISF
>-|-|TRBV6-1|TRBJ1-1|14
TGTGCCAGCAGTCGGAGGGGAAGAGGTAGTGAAGCTTTCTTT
CASSRRGRGSEAFF
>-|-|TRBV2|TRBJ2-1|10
TGTGCCAGCAGGCTAGACGGTCCGTTCTTC
CASRLDGPFF
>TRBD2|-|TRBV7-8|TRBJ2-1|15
TGTGCCAGCCGAGACGGGACTAGCGGTTACAATGAGCAGTTCTTC
CASRDGTSGYNEQFF
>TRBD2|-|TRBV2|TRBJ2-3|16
TGTGCCAGCAGTTTGGGACTAGCGGGAGAGGGAGATACGCAGTATTTT
CASSLGLAGEGDTQYF
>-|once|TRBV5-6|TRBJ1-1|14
TGTGCCAGCAGCCGTGGGAGGATGAACACTGAAGCTTTCTTT
CASSRGRMNTEAFF
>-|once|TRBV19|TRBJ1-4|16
TGTGCCAGTAGTCCCCAGGGGACTACACGTGGTGAAAAACTGTTTTTT
CASSPQGTTRGEKLFF
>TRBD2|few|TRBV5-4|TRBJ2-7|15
TGTGCCAGCAGCCTGTTGGGGGGGTTGACCTACGAGCAGTACTTC
CASSLLGGLTYEQYF
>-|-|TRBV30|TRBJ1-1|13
TGTGCCTGGAAACAGGCCAGGAACACTGAAGCTTTCTTT
CAWKQARNTEAFF
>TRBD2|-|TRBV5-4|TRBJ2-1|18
TGTGCCAGCAGCCAGGGACTAGCGGGGGGGTACTCCTACAATGAGCAGTTCTTC
CASSQGLAGGYSYNEQFF
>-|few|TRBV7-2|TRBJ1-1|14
TGTGCCAGCAGCTTCACAGGGCTAGGAACTGAAGCTTTCTTT
CASSFTGLGTEAFF
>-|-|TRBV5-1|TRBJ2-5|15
TGCGCCAGACTGTCCCCCCTAGCTTTAGGGGAGACCCAGTACTTC
CARLSPLALGETQYF
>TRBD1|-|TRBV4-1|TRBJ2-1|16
TGCGCCAGCAGCCAAGATCGGGACAGGGTGAACAATGAGCAGTTCTTC
CASSQDRDRVNNEQFF
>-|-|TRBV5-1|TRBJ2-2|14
TGCGCCAGCAGCTTTAACTCCTTCACCGGGGAGCTGTTTTTT
CASSFNSFTGELFF
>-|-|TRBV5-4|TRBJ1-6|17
TGTGCCAGCAGCTCCCAGCCGGGAGCCGGCTATAATTCACCCCTCCACTTT
CASSSQPGAGYNSPLHF
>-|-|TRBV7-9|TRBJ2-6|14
TGTGCCAGCAGCCCCGCCGGTGGGGCCAACGTCCTGACTTTC
CASSPAGGANVLTF
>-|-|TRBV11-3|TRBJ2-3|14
TGTGCCAGCAGCTTAGGTCCTAGTACAGATACGCAGTATTTT
CASSLGPSTDTQYF
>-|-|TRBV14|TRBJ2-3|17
TGTGCCAGCAGCCAAGAAAGAGGGACTTTGAACACAGATACGCAGTATTTT
CASSQERGTLNTDTQYF
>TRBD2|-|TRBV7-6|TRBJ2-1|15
TGTGCCAGCAGCTTAGGACTAGCGGGGTACAATGAGCAGTTCTTC
CASSLGLAGYNEQFF
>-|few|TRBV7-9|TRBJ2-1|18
TGTGCCAGCAGCCCATACCGATTTAGCAGGGGTTCCTACAATGAGCAGTTCTTC
CASSPYRFSRGSYNEQFF
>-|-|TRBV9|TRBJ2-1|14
TGTGCCAGCAGCGTAGAAGCTAGCCGCAATGAGCAGTTCTTC
CASSVEASRNEQFF
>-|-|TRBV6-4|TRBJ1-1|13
TGTGCCAGCAGTGCAGGGATGAACACTGAAGCTTTCTTT
CASSAGMNTEAFF
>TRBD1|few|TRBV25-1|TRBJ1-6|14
TGTGCCAGCACTCAGGGGGCTAATAATTCACCCCTCCACTTT
CASTQGANNSPLHF
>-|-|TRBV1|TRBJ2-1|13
TGCACCAGCCAACTAGCGGCCTACAATGAGCAGTTCTTC
CTSQLAAYNEQFF
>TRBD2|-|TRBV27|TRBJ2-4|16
TGTGCCAGCAGTTCCCGTAGCGGGAGGGTTGGAAACATTCAGTACTTC
CASSSRSGRVGNIQYF
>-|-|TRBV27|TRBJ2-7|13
TGTGCCAGCAAGCCAAAAGACAGCTACGAGCAGTACTTC
CASKPKDSYEQYF
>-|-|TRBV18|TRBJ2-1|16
TGTGCCAGCTCACCACCTACTTCTACCGGCTACAATGAGCAGTTCTTC
CASSPPTSTGYNEQFF
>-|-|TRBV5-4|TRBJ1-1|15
TGTGCCAGCAGCTTGATGACTGGGGGGTTCACTGAAGCTTTCTTT
CASSLMTGGFTEAFF
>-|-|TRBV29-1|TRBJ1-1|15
TGCAGCGTTAAGTCTTTTGGTACGGGGAACACTGAAGCTTTCTTT
CSVKSFGTGNTEAFF
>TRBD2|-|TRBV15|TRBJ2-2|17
TGTGCCACCAGCAGACCCCTGGGAGGGCCGGACACCGGGGAGCTGTTTTTT
CATSRPLGGPDTGELFF
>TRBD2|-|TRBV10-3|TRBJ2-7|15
TGTGCCATCAGCGGGACTAGCGGGAGCTCCTACGAGCAGTACTTC
CAISGTSGSSYEQYF
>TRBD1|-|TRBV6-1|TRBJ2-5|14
TGTGCCAGCATGGAACAGGGGGCAGGGGAGACCCAGTACTTC
CASMEQGAGETQYF
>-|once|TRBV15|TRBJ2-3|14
TGTGCCACCAGCGTGGGAGGAGTCAAAGATACGCAGTATTTT
CATSVGGVKDTQYF
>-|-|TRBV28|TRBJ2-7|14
TGTGCCAGCAGTTTCGGGTCCCTAGCAGGCGAGCAGTACTTC
CASSFGSLAGEQYF
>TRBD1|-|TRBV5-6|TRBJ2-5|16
TGTGCCAGCAGCTTGATCCAGGGACAGGGGCAAGAGACCCAGTACTTC
CASSLIQGQGQETQYF
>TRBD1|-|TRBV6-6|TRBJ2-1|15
TGTGCCAGCAGTCCCGGACAGGGCACCTACAATGAGCAGTTCTTC
CASSPGQGTYNEQFF
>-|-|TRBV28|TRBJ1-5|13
TGTGCCAGCAGGGGGGCTACCAATCAGCCCCAGCATTTT
CASRGATNQPQHF
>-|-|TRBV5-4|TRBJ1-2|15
TGTGCCAGCAGCCGGGGCTCGGGGGGAGGCTATGGCTACACCTTC
CASSRGSGGGYGYTF
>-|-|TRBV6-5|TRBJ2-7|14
TGTGCCAGCAGTGGTGGGCAGCTTGGGTACGAGCAGTACTTC
CASSGGQLGYEQYF
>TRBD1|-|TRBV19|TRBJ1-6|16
TGTGCCAGTAGTATAGATCATGACAGGGAGGCTTCACCCCTCCACTTT
CASSIDHDREASPLHF
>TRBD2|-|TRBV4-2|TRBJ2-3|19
TGTGCCAGCAGCCCGGGGGTGGGGACTAGCGGGAGTATAGGAGATACGCAGTATTTT
CASSPGVGTSGSIGDTQYF
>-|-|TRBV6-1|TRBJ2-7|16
TGTGCCAGCAGTGAAGCTGCCCAGGTTAGCTCCTACGAGCAGTACTTC
CASSEAAQVSSYEQYF
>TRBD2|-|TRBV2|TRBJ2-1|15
TGTGCCAGCAGTGAAGTGGGCGGGGGGCACAATGAGCAGTTCTTC
CASSEVGGGHNEQFF
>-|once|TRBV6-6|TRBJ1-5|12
TGTGCCAGCAGTTACCTCCCTCAGCCCCAGCATTTT
CASSYLPQPQHF
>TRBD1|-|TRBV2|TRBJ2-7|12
TGTGCCAGCAGGGGACAGACCTACGAGCAGTACTTC
CASRGQTYEQYF
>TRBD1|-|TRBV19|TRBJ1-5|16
TGTGCCAGTAGTCCACGGACAGGGTTCAGCAATCAGCCCCAGCATTTT
CASSPRTGFSNQPQHF
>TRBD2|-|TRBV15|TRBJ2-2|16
TGTGCCACCAGCAGAGATCTGGCGGGAGCGACCGGGGAGCTGTTTTTT
CATSRDLAGATGELFF
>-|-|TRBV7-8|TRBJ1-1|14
TGTGCCAGCAGAAGGGGAGGCCTGAACACTGAAGCTTTCTTT
CASRRGGLNTEAFF
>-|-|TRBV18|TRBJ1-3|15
TGTGCCAGCTCACCCGGACAGAGCTCTGGAAACACCATATATTTT
CASSPGQSSGNTIYF